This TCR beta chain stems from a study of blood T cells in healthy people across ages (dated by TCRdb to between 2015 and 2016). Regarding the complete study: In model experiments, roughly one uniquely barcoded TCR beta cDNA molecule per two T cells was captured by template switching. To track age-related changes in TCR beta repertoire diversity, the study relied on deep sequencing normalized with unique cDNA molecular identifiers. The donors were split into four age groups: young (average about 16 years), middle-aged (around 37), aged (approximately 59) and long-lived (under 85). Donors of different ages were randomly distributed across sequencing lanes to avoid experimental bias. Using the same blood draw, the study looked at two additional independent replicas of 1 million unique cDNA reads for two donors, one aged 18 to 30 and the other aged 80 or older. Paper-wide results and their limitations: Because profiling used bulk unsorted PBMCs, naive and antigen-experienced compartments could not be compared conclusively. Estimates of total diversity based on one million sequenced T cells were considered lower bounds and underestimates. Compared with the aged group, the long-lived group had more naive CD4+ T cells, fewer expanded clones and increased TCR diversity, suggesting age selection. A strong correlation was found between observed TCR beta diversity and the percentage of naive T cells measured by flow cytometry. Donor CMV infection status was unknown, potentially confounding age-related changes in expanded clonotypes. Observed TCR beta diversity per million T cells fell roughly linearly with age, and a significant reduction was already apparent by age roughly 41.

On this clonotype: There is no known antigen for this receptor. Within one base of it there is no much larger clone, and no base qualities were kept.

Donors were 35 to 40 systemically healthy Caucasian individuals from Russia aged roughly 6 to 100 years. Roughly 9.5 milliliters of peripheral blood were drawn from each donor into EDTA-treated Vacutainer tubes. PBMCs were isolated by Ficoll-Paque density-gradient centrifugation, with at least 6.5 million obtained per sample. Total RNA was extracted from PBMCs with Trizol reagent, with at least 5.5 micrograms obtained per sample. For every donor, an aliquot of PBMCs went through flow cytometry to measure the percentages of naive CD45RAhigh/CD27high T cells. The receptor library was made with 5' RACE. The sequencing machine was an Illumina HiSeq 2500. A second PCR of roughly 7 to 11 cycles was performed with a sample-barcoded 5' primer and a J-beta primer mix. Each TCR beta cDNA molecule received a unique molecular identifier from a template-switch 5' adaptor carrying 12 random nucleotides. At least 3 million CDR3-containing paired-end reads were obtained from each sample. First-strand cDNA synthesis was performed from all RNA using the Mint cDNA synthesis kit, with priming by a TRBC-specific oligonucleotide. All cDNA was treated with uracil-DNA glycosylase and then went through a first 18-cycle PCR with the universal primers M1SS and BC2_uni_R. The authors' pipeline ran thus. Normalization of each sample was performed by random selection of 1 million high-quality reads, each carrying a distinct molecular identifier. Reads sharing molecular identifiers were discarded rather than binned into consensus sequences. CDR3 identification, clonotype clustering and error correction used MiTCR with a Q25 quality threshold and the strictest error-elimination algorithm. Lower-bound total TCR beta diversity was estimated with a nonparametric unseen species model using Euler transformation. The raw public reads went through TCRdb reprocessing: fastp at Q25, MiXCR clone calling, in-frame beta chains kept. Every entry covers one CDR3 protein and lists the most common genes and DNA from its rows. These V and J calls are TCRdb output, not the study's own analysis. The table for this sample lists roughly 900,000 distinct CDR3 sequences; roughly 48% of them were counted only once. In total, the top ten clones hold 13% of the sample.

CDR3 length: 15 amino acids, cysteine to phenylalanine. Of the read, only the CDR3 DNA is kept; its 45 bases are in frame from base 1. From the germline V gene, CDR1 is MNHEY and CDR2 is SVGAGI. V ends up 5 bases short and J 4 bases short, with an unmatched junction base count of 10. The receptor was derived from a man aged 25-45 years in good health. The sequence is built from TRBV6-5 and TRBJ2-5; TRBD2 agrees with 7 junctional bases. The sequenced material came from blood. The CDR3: CASSQRGGYGETQYF. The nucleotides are TGTGCCAGCAGTCAGCGGGGCGGGTATGGAGAGACCCAGTACTTC.